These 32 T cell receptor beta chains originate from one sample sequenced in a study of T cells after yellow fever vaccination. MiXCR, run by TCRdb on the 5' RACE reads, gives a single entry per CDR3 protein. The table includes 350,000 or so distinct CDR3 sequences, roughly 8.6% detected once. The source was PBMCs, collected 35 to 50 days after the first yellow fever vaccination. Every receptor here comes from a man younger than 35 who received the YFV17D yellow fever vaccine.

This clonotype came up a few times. CDR3 bases: TGTGCCAGCAGCTTAGACGTACAGGGGCTTGAAGCTTTCTTT. It specifies CASSLDVQGLEAFF. This rearrangement joins TRBV7-8 to TRBJ1-1, with 7 positions matching TRBD1. Germline trimming cut 1 base from V and 7 bases from J; bases unmatched to any gene: 6. This CDR3 comprises 14 residues. Germline lookup yields CDR1 SGHVS and CDR2 FQNEAQ.

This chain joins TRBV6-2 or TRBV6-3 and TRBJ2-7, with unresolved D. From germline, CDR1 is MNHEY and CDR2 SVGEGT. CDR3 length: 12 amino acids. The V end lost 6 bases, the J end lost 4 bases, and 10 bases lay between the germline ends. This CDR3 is CASSPADYEQYF. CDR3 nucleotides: TGTGCCAGCAGCCCCGCAGATTACGAGCAGTACTTC.

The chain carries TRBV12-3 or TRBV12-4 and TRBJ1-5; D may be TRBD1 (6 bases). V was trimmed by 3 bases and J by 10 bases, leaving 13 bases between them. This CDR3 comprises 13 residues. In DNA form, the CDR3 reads TGTGCCAGCAGTTTTGTCAGGGGAGACCCCCAGCATTTT. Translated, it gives CASSFVRGDPQHF.

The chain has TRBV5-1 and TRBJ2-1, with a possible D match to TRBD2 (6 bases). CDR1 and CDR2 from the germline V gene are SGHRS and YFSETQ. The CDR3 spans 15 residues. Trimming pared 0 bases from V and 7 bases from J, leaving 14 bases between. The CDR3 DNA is TGCGCCAGCAGCTTGGTCCCGCGGGGAGGTAATGAGCAGTTCTTC. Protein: CASSLVPRGGNEQFF.

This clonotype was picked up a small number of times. The CDR3 loop reads CSARARTTGELFF. CDR3 bases: TGCAGTGCTAGAGCACGGACCACCGGGGAGCTGTTTTTT. The chain joins TRBV20-1 to TRBJ2-2; D is unresolved. The germline CDR1 and CDR2 sequences are DFQATT and SNEGSKA (reference sequence). The V gene lost 1 base and the J gene lost 4 bases, with 7 bases spanning the gap. CDR3 size: 13 residues.

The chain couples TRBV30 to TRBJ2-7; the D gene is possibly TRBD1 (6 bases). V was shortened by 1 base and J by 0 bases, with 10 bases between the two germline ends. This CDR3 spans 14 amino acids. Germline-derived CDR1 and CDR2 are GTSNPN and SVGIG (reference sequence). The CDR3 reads CAWSGDRSSYEQYF. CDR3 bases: TGTGCCTGGAGTGGAGACAGGTCCTCCTACGAGCAGTACTTC.

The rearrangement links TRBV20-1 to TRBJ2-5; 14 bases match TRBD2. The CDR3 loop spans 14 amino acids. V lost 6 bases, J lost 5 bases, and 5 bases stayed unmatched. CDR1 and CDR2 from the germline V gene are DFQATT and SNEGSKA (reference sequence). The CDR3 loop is CSAPTSGGAETQYF. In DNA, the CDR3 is TGCAGTGCCCCGACTAGCGGGGGGGCGGAGACCCAGTACTTC.

CDR3 protein: CASSPLDRGPPGELFF. In DNA form, the CDR3 reads TGTGCCAGCAGCCCGCTGGACAGGGGGCCCCCCGGGGAGCTGTTTTTT. This chain uses TRBV7-9 with TRBJ2-2; TRBD1 agrees at 11 bases. V was clipped by 5 bases and J by 6 bases; unmatched bases: 8. Germline loops: CDR1 SEHNR, CDR2 FQNEAQ (reference sequence). CDR3 length: 16 residues.

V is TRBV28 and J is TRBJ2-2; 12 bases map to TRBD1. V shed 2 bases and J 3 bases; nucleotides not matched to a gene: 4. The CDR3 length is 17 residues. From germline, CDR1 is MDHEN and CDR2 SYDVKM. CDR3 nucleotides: TGTGCCAGCAGTTTACCGGGACAGGGGGCTCACACCGGGGAGCTGTTTTTT. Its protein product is CASSLPGQGAHTGELFF.

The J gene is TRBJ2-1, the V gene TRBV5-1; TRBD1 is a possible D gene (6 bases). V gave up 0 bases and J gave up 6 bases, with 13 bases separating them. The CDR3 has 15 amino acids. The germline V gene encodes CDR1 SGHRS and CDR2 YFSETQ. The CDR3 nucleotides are TGCGCCAGCAGCTTGGGGTCAAGGGGGTCCAATGAGCAGTTCTTC. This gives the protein CASSLGSRGSNEQFF.

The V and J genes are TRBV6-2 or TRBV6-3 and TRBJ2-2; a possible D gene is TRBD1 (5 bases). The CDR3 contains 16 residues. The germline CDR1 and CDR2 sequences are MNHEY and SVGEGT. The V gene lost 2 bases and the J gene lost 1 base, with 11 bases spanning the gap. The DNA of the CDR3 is TGTGCCAGCAGTTACCCGACAGAGATGAACACCGGGGAGCTGTTTTTT. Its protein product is CASSYPTEMNTGELFF.

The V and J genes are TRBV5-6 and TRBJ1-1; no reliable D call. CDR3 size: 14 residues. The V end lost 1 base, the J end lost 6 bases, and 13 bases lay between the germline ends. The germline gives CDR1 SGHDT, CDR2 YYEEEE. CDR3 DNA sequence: TGTGCCAGCAGCTTGCCAGTCCGGGAGTCTGAAGCTTTCTTT. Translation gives CASSLPVRESEAFF.

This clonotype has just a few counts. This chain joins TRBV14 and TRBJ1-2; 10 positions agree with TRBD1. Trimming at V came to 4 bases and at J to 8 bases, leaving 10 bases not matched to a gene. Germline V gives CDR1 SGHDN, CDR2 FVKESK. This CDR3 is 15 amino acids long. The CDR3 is CASSPAGTGVWGYTF. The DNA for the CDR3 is TGTGCCAGCAGCCCAGCCGGGACAGGGGTATGGGGCTACACCTTC.

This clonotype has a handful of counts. CDR3 DNA: TGCGCCAGCAGCCAACCCCCCGGGACGGCGAACACCGGGGAGCTGTTTTTT. It yields the protein CASSQPPGTANTGELFF. The chain links TRBV4-1 to TRBJ2-2; D is possibly TRBD1 or TRBD2 (5 bases each). Germline lookup yields CDR1 MGHRA and CDR2 YSYEKL. This CDR3 is 17 amino acids long. V dropped 2 bases and J dropped 0 bases, with 13 bases sitting between them.

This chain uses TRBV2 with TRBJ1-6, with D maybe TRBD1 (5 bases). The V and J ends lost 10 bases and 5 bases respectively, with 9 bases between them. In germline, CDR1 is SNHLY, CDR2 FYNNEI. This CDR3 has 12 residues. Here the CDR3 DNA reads TGTGCCACCAGGGTAGATAATTCACCCCTCCACTTT. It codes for CATRVDNSPLHF.

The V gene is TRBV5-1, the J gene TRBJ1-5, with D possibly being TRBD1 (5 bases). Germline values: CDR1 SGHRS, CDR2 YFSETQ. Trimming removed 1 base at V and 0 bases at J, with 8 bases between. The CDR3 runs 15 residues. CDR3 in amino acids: CASSLMGDSNQPQHF. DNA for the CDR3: TGCGCCAGCAGCTTGATGGGGGATAGCAATCAGCCCCAGCATTTT.

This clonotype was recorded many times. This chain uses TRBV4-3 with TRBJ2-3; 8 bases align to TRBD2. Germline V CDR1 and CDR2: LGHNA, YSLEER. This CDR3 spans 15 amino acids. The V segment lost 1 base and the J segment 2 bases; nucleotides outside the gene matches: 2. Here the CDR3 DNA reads TGCGCCAGCAGCCAAGGTAGCGGGGACACAGATACGCAGTATTTT. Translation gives CASSQGSGDTDTQYF.

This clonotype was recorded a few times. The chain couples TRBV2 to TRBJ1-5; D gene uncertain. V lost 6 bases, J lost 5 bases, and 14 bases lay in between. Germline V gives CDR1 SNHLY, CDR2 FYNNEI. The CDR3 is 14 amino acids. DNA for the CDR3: TGTGCCAGCAGGAGAAGGTTTATGGATCAGCCCCAGCATTTT. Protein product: CASRRRFMDQPQHF.

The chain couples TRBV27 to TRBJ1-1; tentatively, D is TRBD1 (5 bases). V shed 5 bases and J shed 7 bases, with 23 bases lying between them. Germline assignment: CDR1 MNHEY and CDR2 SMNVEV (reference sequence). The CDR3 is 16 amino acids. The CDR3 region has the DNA TGTGCCAGCAGTACCCGGGACCCCGGAGGGGATGATGAAGCTTTCTTT. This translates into CASSTRDPGGDDEAFF.

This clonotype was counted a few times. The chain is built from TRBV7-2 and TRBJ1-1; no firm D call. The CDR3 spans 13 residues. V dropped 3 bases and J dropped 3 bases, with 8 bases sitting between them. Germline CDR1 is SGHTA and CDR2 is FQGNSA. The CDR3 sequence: CASSLRVDTEAFF. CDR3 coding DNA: TGTGCCAGCAGCTTGAGGGTGGACACTGAAGCTTTCTTT.

In DNA, the CDR3 is TGTGCCAGCAGCTTAAACGAGCCCGGGCGGGGAGAGACCCAGTACTTC. Translated, it gives CASSLNEPGRGETQYF. The V and J genes are TRBV7-3 and TRBJ2-5; a possible D gene is TRBD2 (6 bases). Trimming shortened V by 1 base and J by 4 bases, and 16 bases separated the two germline ends. CDR3 length: 16 amino acids. Germline V gene data show CDR1 as SGHTA and CDR2 as FQGTGA. Based on the CDR3 plus reference TRBV7-3 and TRBJ2-5, the full variable domain is GAGVSQTPSNKVTEKGKYVELRCDPISGHTALYWYRQSLGQGPEFLIYFQGTGAADDSGLPNDRFFAVRPEGSVSTLKIQRTERGDSAVYLCASSLNEPGRGETQYFGPGTRLLVL.

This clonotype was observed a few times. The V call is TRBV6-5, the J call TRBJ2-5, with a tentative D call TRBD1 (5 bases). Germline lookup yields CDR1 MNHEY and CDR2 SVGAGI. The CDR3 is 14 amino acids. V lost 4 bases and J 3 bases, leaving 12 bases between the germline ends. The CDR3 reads CASSSPSREETQYF. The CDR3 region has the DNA TGTGCCAGCAGTTCCCCGAGCAGGGAAGAGACCCAGTACTTC.

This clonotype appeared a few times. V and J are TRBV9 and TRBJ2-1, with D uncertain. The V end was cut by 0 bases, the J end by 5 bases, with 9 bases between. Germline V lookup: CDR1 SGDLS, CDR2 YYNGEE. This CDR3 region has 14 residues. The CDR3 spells CASSVATYNNEQFF. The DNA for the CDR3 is TGTGCCAGCAGCGTAGCGACCTACAACAATGAGCAGTTCTTC.

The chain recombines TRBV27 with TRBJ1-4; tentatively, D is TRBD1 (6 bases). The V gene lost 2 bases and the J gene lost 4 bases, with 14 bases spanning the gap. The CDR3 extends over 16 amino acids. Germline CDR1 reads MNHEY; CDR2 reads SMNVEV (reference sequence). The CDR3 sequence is CASSLTREDSNEKLFF. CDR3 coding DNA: TGTGCCAGCAGTTTAACCAGGGAGGACAGTAATGAAAAACTGTTTTTT.

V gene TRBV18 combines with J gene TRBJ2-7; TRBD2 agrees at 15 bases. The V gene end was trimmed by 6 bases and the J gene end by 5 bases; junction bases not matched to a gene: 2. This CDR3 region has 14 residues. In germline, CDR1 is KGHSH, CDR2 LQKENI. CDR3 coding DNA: TGTGCCAGCTCGGGACTAGCGGGGGGCCACGAGCAGTACGTC. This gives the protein CASSGLAGGHEQYV.

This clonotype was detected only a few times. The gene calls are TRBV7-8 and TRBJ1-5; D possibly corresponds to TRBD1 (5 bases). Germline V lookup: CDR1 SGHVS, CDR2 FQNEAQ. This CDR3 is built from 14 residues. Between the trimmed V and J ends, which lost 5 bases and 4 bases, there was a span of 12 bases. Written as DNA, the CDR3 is TGTGCCAGCAGCCCATGGGGCAGTAATCAGCCCCAGCATTTT. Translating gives CASSPWGSNQPQHF.

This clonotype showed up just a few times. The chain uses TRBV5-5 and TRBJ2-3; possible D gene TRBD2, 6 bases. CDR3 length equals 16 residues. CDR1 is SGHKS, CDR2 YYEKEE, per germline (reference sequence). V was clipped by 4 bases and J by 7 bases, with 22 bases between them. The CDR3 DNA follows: TGTGCCAGCAGCCCGCGGACTCTTTTAGGAGGGTATACGCAGTATTTT. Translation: CASSPRTLLGGYTQYF.

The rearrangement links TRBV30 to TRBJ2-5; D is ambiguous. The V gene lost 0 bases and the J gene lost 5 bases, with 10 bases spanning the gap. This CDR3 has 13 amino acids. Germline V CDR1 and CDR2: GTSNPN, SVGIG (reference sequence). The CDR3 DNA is TGTGCCTGGAGTGTAAGGCTTTTCGAGACCCAGTACTTC. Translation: CAWSVRLFETQYF.

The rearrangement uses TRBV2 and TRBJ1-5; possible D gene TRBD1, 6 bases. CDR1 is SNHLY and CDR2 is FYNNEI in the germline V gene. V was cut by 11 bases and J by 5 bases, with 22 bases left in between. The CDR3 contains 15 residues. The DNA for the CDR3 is TGTGCCTGCACTAAGGACAGTCCCCTCCATCAGCCCCAGCATTTT. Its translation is CACTKDSPLHQPQHF.

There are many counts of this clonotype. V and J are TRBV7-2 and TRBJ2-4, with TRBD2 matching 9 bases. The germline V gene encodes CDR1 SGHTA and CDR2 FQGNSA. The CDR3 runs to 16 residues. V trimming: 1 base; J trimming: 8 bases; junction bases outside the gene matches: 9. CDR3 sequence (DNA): TGTGCCAGCAGCTTAGAAGCGGGGGGATTGGGGTACATTCAGTACTTC. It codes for CASSLEAGGLGYIQYF.

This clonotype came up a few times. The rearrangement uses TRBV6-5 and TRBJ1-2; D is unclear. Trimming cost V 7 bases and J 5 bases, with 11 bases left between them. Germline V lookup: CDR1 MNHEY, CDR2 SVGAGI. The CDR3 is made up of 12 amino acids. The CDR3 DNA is TGTGCCAGCACGGGCAGGTCGTATGGCTACACCTTC. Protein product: CASTGRSYGYTF.

CDR3 sequence reads: CASRRGEQGVAKNIQYF. Here the CDR3 DNA reads TGTGCCAGCAGGAGAGGGGAACAGGGGGTCGCCAAAAACATTCAGTACTTC. This rearrangement joins TRBV6-1 to TRBJ2-4; 8 bases map to TRBD1. Germline CDR1 reads MNHNS; CDR2 reads SASEGT. The CDR3 runs to 17 residues. J lost 1 base, V lost 6 bases, and 11 bases had no gene match.